This TCR beta chain was identified in a study of T cell responses to AZD1222 COVID-19 vaccine. Clones were read by immunoSEQ multiplex PCR, and TCRdb kept only the in-frame ones, dropping some. The sample includes about 130,000 clones, approximately 83% of them seen just once. This CDR3 has 14 amino acids. V dropped 3 bases and J dropped 6; count of bases not matched to a gene: 3. Per the germline V gene, CDR1 is LNHDA and CDR2 is SQIVND (reference sequence). The chain uses TRBV19 and TRBJ1-5, with TRBD1 identical over 9 bases. Source: peripheral blood, taken on day 0 of AZD1222 vaccination. This receptor was obtained from an adult in good health. The CDR3 DNA follows: TGTGCCAGTAGTATGACAGGGGGAATTCAGCCCCAGCATTTT. Its protein product is CASSMTGGIQPQHF.